This T cell receptor beta chain was documented in a study of T cell responses to AZD1222 COVID-19 vaccine. CDR3 length: 15 residues. Deletions cut 2 bases from V and 4 bases from J, with 11 bases between. The germline gives CDR1 MDHEN, CDR2 SYDVKM. The table came from immunoSEQ multiplex PCR; TCRdb's copy has only in-frame clones and leaves some out. In the table there are approximately 49,000 clones, around 80% of which are singletons. Turning to this clone: Its cognate antigen is unknown.

Broader study findings: Within unmutated variant regions lay the reported targets of nearly half of spike-specific TCRs. Repertoires were collected only later (after the peak T cell response had occurred).

The sequencing used peripheral blood, collected on day 0 of MenACWY control vaccination. The rearrangement joins TRBV28 to TRBJ1-4; the D is unclear. This clonotype was sampled from an adult in good health. In DNA form, the CDR3 reads TGTGCCAGCAGTTTAACGTTGGGCGATAATGAAAAACTGTTTTTT. Protein: CASSLTLGDNEKLFF.